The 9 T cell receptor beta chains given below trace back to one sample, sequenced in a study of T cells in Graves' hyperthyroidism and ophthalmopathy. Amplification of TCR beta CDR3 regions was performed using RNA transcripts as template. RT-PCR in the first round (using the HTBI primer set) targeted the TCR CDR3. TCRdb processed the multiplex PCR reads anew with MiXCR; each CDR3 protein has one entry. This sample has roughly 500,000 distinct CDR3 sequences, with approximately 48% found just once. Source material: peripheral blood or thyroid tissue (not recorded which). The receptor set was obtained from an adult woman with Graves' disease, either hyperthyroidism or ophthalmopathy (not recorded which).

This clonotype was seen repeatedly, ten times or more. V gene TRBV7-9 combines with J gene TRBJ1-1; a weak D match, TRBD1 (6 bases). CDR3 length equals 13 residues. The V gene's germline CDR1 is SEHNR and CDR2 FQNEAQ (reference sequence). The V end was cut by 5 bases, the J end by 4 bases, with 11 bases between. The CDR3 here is CASSVGTSTEAFF. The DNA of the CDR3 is TGTGCCAGCAGCGTAGGGACAAGCACTGAAGCTTTCTTT. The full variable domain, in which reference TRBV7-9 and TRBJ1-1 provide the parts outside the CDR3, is DTGVSQNPRHKITKRGQNVTFRCDPISEHNRLYWYRQTLGQGPEFLTYFQNEAQLEKSRLLSDRFSAERPKGSFSTLEIQRTEQGDSAMYLCASSVGTSTEAFFGQGTRLTVV.

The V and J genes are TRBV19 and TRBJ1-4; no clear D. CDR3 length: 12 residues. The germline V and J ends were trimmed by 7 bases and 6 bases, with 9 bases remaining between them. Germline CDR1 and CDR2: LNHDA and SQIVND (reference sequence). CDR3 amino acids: CASTAYDEKLFF. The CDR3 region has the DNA TGTGCCAGTACGGCGTATGATGAAAAACTGTTTTTT.

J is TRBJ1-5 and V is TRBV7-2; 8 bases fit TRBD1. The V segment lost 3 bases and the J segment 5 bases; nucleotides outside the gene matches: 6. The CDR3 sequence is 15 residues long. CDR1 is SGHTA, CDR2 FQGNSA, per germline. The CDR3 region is CASSFAGQGHQPQHF. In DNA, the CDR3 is TGTGCCAGCAGCTTTGCTGGACAGGGACATCAGCCCCAGCATTTT. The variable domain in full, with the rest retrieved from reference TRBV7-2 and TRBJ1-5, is GAGVSQSPSNKVTEKGKDVELRCDPISGHTALYWYRQSLGQGLEFLIYFQGNSAPDKSGLPSDRFSAERTGGSVSTLTIQRTQQEDSAVYLCASSFAGQGHQPQHFGDGTRLSIL.

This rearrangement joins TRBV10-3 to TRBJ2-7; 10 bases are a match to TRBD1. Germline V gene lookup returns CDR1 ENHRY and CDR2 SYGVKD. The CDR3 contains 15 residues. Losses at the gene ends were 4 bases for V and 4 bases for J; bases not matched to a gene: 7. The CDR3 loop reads CAISAGTGEFYEQYF. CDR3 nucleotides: TGTGCCATCAGTGCCGGGACAGGGGAATTTTACGAGCAGTACTTC.

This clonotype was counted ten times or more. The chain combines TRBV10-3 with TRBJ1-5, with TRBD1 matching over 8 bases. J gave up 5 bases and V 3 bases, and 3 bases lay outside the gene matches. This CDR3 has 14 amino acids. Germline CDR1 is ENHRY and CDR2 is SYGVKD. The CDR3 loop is CAISDRGQDQPQHF. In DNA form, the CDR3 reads TGTGCCATCAGTGACAGGGGGCAAGATCAGCCCCAGCATTTT.

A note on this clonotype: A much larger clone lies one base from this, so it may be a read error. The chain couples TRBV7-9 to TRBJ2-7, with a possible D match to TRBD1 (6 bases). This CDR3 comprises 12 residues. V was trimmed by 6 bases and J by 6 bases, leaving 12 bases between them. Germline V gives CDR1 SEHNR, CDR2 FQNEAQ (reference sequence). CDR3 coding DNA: TGTGCCAGCAGGCCCCAACAGGGCGAGCAGTACTTC. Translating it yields CASRPQQGEQYF.

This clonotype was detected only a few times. The CDR3, as DNA: TGTGCCAGCAGTTACTTTACTAGCGGGAGTTACGAGCAGTACTTC. It encodes CASSYFTSGSYEQYF. This chain uses TRBV9 with TRBJ2-7, with 11 bases that match TRBD2. The CDR3 spans 15 residues. V lost 5 bases to trimming and J lost 4 bases; unmatched junction nucleotides: 8. Germline loops: CDR1 SGDLS, CDR2 YYNGEE.

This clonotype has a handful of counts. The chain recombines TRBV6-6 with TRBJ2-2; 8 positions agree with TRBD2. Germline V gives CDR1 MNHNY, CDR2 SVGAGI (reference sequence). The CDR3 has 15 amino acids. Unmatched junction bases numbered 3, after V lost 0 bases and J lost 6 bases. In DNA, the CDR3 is TGTGCCAGCAGTTACTCCGGGAGGGACTCCGGGGAGCTGTTTTTT. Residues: CASSYSGRDSGELFF.

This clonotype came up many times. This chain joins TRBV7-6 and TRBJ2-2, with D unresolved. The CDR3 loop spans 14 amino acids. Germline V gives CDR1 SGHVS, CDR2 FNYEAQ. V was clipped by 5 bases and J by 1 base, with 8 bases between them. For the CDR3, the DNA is TGTGCCAGCAGCGACTCTAGGAACACCGGGGAGCTGTTTTTT. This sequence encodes CASSDSRNTGELFF.